A single sample is the source of the 7 T cell receptor beta chains below, sequenced in a study of OX40 agonist ivuxolimab in advanced cancers. The receptor library was made with the immunoSEQ multiplex PCR assay. Here the immuneACCESS table is served through TCRdb, limited to in-frame sequences with V and J called. Missing clones are a known gap in these copies; in checked studies unresolved V genes cover under half, and the rest lacks a known reason. This sample lists around 15,000 clones; 85% to 95% were detected once. Over 7% of the sample is in the top ten clones. Material: CD4+ or CD8+ T cells sorted from blood, obtained in a trial of the OX40 agonist ivuxolimab. These receptors were obtained from an adult with an advanced solid tumor such as melanoma, head and neck, liver or kidney cancer.

This CDR3 reads CASTPAYGGETQYF. CDR3 in DNA: TGTGCCAGCACTCCCGCCTATGGGGGGGAGACCCAGTACTTC. This chain joins TRBV27 and TRBJ2-5; perhaps TRBD2 as D (6 bases). The V end lost 7 bases, the J end lost 5 bases, and 17 bases lay between the germline ends. Germline loops: CDR1 MNHEY, CDR2 SMNVEV (reference sequence). The CDR3 sequence is 14 residues long.

This chain uses TRBV28 with TRBJ1-2; D is ambiguous. Per the germline V gene, CDR1 is MDHEN and CDR2 is SYDVKM. CDR3 length: 13 residues. V gave up 2 bases and J gave up 8 bases, with 12 bases separating them. CDR3 residues: CASSLGRVRGYTF. The CDR3 DNA reads as TGTGCCAGCAGTTTAGGGAGGGTACGCGGCTACACCTTC.

This clone occurred once. The J gene is TRBJ2-1, the V gene TRBV4-2; 10 bases line up with TRBD2. Trimming cost V 4 bases and J 6 bases; bases outside gene matches: 9. The germline CDR1 and CDR2 sequences are LGHNA and YNFKEQ. The CDR3 runs 16 residues. CDR3 sequence: CASSPSWLAGANEQFF. CDR3 nucleotide sequence: TGTGCCAGCAGCCCCTCGTGGCTAGCGGGGGCCAATGAGCAGTTCTTC.

In its sample, this clone was seen a few times. The V call is TRBV2, the J call TRBJ2-7, with 11 bases aligning to TRBD2. The germline gives CDR1 SNHLY, CDR2 FYNNEI. The length of the CDR3 is 15 residues. V was clipped by 6 bases and J by 2 bases; unmatched bases: 6. The CDR3 bases are TGTGCCAGCAGAATAGCGGGAGGGACTACCTACGAGCAGTACTTC. It is translated as CASRIAGGTTYEQYF.

The chain links TRBV5-6 to TRBJ2-4; maybe TRBD2 (6 bases). The V gene's germline CDR1 is SGHDT and CDR2 YYEEEE. The CDR3 extends over 13 amino acids. V was cut by 2 bases and J by 8 bases, with 11 bases left in between. CDR3 in amino acids: CASSLGGGDIQYF. CDR3 sequence (DNA): TGTGCCAGCAGCTTAGGAGGCGGGGACATTCAGTACTTC.

The rearrangement joins TRBV28 to TRBJ2-7; 11 bases are shared with TRBD2. Losses at the gene ends were 8 bases for V and 4 bases for J; bases not matched to a gene: 7. The CDR3 sequence is 14 residues long. Germline assignment: CDR1 MDHEN and CDR2 SYDVKM. DNA for the CDR3: TGTGCCAGCTCCTCGGGACTAGCGGATTACGAGCAGTACTTC. This encodes CASSSGLADYEQYF.

The gene calls are TRBV6-5 and TRBJ2-2; the D is unclear. V shed 6 bases and J shed 5 bases, with 10 bases lying between them. From germline, CDR1 is MNHEY and CDR2 SVGAGI. The CDR3 has 13 amino acids. The CDR3 loop reads CASSPSGTGELFF. In DNA form, the CDR3 reads TGTGCCAGCAGCCCCTCCGGAACCGGGGAGCTGTTTTTT.